The clone carrying this T cell receptor (beta chain) was counted at least ten times. The antigen is not known. This specimen belongs to a study of T cells after posttransplantation cyclophosphamide. Whole-study results and caveats: Donor-recipient repertoire similarity was low at 1-2 months, rising over year one. Blood and skin or GI T cell repertoires showed limited TRB overlap.

TCRdb's table, derived via immunoSEQ multiplex PCR, lists solely in-frame clones and lacks some. The record shows 35,000 to 40,000 clones for this sample, with no singletons present. Peripheral blood was collected from the related graft donor on the marrow donation day. The CDR3 loop spans 15 amino acids. Germline CDR1 and CDR2: KGHSH and LQKENI. Between the trimmed V and J ends, which lost 1 base and 1 base, there was a span of 8 bases. The V gene is TRBV18, the J gene TRBJ1-5, with no clear D. Input material: PBMCs. The sequence came from a man aged 50 to 59 in good health, CMV-negative, and a related stem cell transplant donor. The DNA for the CDR3 is TGTGCCAGCTCACCACGCGGTAGGAGCAATCAGCCCCAGCATTTT. This codes for CASSPRGRSNQPQHF.